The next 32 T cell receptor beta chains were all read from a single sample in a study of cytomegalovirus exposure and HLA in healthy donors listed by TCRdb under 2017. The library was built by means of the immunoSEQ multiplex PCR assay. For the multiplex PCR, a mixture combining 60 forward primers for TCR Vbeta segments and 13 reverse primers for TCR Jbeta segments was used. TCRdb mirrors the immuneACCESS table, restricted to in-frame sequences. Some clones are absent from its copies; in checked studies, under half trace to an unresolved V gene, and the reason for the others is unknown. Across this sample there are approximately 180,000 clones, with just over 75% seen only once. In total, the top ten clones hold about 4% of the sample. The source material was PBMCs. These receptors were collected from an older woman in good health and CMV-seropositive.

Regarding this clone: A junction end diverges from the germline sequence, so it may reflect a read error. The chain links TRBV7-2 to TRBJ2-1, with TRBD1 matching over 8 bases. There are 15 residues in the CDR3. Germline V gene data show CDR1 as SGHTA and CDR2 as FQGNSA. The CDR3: CANSYTGGVANEQFF. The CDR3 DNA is TGTGCCAACAGCTATACAGGGGGAGTGGCAAATGAGCAGTTCTTC.

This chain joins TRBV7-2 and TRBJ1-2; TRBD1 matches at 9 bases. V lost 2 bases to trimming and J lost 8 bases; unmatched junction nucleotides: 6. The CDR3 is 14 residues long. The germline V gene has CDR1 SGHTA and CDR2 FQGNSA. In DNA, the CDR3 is TGTGCCAGCAGCTTAATACAGGGGGCGGGAGGCTACACCTTC. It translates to CASSLIQGAGGYTF.

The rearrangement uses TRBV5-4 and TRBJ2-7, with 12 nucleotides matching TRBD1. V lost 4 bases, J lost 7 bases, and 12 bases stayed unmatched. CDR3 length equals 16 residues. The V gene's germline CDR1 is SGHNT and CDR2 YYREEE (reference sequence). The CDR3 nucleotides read TGTGCCAGCAGCCCTTCGTGGGGACAGGGGGCGCGGGAGCAGTACTTC. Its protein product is CASSPSWGQGAREQYF.

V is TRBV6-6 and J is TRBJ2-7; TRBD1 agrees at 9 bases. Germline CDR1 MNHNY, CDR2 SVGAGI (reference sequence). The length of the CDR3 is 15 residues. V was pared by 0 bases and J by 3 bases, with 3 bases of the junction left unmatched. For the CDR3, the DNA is TGTGCCAGCAGTTACTCCGGGACAGGGATCTACGAGCAGTACTTC. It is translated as CASSYSGTGIYEQYF.

The CDR3 loop reads CASSVPGTSGNNEQFF. The CDR3 coding sequence is TGTGCCAGCAGCGTACCCGGGACTAGCGGGAACAATGAGCAGTTCTTC. The chain recombines TRBV9 with TRBJ2-1; 13 bases are a match to TRBD2. The J segment lost 5 bases and the V segment lost 1 base, leaving 3 bases of the junction unmatched. This CDR3 spans 16 amino acids. CDR1 is SGDLS, CDR2 YYNGEE, per germline.

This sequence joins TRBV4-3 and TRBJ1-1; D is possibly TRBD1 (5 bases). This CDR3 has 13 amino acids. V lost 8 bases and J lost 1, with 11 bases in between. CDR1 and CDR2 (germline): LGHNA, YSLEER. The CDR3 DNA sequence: TGCGCCAGCGCGGGACCCGGGAACACTGAAGCTTTCTTT. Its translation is CASAGPGNTEAFF.

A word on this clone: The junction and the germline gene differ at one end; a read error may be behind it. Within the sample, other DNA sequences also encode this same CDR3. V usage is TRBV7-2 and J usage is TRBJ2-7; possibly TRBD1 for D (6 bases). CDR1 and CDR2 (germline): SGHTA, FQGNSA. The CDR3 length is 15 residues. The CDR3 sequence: CASSPTGRSPYEQYF. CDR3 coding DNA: TGTGCCAGCAGCCCGACAGGTCGTTCTCCCTACGAGCAGTATTTC.

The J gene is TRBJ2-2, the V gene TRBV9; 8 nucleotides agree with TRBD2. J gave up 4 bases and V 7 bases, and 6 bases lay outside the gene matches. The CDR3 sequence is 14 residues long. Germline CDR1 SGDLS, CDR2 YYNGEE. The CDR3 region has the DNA TGTGCCAGCGCAGCGGGGGTGTTCACCGGGGAGCTGTTTTTT. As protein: CASAAGVFTGELFF.

CDR3 amino acids: CASSLLTGGNTEAFF. The DNA of the CDR3 is TGTGCCAGCAGTTTGTTAACAGGGGGGAACACTGAAGCTTTCTTT. V and J are TRBV28 and TRBJ1-1; 8 positions agree with TRBD1. After removal of 3 bases from V and 1 base from J, the junction contained 4 bases not matched to a gene. Germline V gene lookup returns CDR1 MDHEN and CDR2 SYDVKM. The CDR3 is 15 amino acids.

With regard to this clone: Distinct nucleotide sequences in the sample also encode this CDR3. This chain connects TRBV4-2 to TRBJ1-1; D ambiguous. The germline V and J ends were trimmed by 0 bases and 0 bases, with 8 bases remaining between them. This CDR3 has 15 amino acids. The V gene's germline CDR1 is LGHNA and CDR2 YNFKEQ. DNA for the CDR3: TGTGCCAGCAGCCAAGATTTACTCGTGAACACTGAAGCTTTCTTT. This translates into CASSQDLLVNTEAFF.

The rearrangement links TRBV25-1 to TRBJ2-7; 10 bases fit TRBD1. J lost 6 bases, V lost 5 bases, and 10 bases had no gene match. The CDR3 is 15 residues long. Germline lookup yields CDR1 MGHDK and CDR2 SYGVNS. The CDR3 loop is CASSPTGGMSAEQYF. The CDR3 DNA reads TGTGCCAGCAGTCCGACAGGGGGCATGTCTGCCGAGCAGTACTTC.

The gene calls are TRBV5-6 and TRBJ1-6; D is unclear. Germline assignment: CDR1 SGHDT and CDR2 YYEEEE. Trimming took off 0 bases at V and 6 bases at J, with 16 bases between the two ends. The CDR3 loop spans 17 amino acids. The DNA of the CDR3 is TGTGCCAGCAGCTTGGCCTCCCTAGAGGATGGTAATTCACCCCTCCACTTT. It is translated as CASSLASLEDGNSPLHF.

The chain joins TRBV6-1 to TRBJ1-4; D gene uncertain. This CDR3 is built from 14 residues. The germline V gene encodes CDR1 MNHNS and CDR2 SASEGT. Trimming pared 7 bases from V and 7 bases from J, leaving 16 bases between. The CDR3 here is CASKERGLGEKLFF. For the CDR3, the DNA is TGTGCCAGCAAAGAACGAGGTCTTGGTGAAAAACTGTTTTTT.

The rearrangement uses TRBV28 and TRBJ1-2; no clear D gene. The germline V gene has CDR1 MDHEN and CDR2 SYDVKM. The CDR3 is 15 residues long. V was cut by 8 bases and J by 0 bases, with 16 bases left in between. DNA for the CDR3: TGTGCCAGCTGTCCCCGACCGAGGCCTAACTATGGCTACACCTTC. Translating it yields CASCPRPRPNYGYTF.

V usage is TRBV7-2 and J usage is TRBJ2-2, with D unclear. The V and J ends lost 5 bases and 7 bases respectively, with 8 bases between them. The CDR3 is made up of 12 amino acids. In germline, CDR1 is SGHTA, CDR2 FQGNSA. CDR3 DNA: TGTGCCAGCAGCCCCCTCGTCGGGGAGCTGTTTTTT. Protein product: CASSPLVGELFF.

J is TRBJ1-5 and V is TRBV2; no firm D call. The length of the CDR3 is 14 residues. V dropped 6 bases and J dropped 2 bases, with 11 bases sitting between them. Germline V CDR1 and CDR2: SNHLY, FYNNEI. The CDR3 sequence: CASSNQAGNQPQHF. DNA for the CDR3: TGTGCCAGCAGCAATCAAGCGGGCAATCAGCCCCAGCATTTT.

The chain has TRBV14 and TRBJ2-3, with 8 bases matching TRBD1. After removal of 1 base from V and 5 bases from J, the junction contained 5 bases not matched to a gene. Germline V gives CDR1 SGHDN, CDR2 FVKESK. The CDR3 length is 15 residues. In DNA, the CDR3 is TGTGCCAGCAGCCAAGGACAGGGGTCGGGAGATACGCAGTATTTT. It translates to CASSQGQGSGDTQYF.

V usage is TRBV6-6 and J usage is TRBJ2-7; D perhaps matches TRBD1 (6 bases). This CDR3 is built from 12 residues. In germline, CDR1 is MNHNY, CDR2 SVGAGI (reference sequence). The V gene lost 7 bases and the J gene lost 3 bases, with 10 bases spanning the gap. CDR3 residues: CASTGQFYEQYF. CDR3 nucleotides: TGTGCCAGCACTGGACAGTTCTACGAGCAGTACTTC.

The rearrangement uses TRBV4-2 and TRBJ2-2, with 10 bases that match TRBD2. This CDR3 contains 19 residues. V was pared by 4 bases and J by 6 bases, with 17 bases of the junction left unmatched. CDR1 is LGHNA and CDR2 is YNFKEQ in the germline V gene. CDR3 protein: CASSPLGRLAGVGSGELFF. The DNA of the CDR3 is TGTGCCAGCAGCCCACTAGGTAGGCTAGCGGGAGTCGGATCCGGGGAGCTGTTTTTT.

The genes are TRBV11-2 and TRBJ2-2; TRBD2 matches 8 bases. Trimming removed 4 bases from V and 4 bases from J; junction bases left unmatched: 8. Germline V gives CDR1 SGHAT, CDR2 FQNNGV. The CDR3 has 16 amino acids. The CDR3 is CASSYRGTRSTGELFF. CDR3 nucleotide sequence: TGTGCCAGCAGCTACCGTGGGACTAGGAGCACCGGGGAGCTGTTTTTT. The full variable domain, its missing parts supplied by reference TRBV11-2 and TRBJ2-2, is EAGVAQSPRYKIIEKRQSVAFWCNPISGHATLYWYQQILGQGPKLLIQFQNNGVVDDSQLPKDRFSAERLKGVDSTLKIQPAKLEDSAVYLCASSYRGTRSTGELFFGEGSRLTVL.

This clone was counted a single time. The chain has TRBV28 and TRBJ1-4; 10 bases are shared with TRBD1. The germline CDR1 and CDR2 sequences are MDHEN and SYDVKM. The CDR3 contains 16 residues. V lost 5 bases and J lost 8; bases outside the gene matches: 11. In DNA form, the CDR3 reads TGTGCCAGCAGTCCCCTCTGGACAGGGGGGAGGGAAAAACTGTTTTTT. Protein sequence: CASSPLWTGGREKLFF.

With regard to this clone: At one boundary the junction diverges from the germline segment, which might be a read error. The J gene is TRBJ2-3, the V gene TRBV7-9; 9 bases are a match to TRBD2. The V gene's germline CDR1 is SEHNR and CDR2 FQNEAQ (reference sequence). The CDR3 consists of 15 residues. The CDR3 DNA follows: TGTTCCAGCAGCTTTCTAGCGGGGTTCACAGATACGCAGTATTTT. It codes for CSSSFLAGFTDTQYF.

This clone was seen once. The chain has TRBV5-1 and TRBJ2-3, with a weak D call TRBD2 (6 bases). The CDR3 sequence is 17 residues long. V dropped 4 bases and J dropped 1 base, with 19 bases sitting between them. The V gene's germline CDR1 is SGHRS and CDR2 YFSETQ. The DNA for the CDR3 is TGCGCCAGCAGCCGCGACCGGGGACTGCCCGGCACAGATACGCAGTATTTT. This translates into CASSRDRGLPGTDTQYF.

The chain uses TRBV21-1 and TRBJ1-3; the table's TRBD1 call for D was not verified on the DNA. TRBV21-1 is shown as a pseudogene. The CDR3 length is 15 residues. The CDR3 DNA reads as TGTGCCAGCAGCAAGACAGAGAGGCGTGGAAACACCATATATTTT. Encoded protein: CASSKTERRGNTIYF.

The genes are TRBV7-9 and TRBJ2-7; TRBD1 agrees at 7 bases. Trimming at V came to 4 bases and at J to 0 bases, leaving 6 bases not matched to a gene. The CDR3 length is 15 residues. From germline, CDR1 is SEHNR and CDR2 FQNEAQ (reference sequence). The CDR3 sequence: CASSSPGTDSYEQYF. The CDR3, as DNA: TGTGCCAGCAGCTCCCCCGGGACAGACTCCTACGAGCAGTACTTC.

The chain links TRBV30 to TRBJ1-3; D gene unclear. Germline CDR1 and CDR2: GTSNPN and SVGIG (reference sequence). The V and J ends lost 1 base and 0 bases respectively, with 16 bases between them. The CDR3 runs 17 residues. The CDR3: CAWSAGMRSSSGNTIYF. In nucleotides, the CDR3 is TGTGCCTGGAGTGCCGGAATGCGGTCCAGCTCTGGAAACACCATATATTTT.

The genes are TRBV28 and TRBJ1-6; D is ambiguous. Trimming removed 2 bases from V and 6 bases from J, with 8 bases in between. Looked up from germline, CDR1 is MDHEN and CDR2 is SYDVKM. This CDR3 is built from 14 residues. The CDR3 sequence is CASSLALANSPLHF. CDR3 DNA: TGTGCCAGCAGTTTAGCACTTGCTAATTCACCCCTCCACTTT.

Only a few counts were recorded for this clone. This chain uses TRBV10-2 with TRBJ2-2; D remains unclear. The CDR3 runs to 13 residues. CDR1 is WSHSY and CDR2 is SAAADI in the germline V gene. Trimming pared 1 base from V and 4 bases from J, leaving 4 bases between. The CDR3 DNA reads TGCGCCAGCAGTGAGTTAGCCACCGGGGAGCTGTTTTTT. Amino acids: CASSELATGELFF.

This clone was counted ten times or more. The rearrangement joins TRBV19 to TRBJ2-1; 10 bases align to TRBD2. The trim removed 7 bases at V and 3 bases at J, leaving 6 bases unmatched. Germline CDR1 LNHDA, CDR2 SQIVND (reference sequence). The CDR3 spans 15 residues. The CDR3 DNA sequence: TGTGCCAGTACCAGGACTAGCGGAGACTACAATGAGCAGTTCTTC. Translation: CASTRTSGDYNEQFF.

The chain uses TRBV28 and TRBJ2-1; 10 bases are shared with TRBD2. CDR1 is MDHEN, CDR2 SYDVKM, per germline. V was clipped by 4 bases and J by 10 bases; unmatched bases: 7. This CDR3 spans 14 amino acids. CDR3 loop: CASSSGSLAGEQFF. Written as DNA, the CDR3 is TGTGCCAGCAGTTCAGGCTCACTAGCGGGAGAGCAGTTCTTC. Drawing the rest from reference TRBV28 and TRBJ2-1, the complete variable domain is DVKVTQSSRYLVKRTGEKVFLECVQDMDHENMFWYRQDPGLGLRLIYFSYDVKMKEKGDIPEGYSVSREKKERFSLILESASTNQTSMYLCASSSGSLAGEQFFGPGTRLTVL.

The CDR3 protein is CASSGGEVAGGEQFF. The CDR3, as DNA: TGTGCCAGCAGTGGGGGGGAAGTAGCGGGAGGGGAGCAGTTCTTC. The chain combines TRBV28 with TRBJ2-1, with 11 positions matching TRBD2. V shed 5 bases and J 10 bases; nucleotides not matched to a gene: 10. CDR1 is MDHEN and CDR2 is SYDVKM in the germline V gene. The CDR3 is 15 amino acids.

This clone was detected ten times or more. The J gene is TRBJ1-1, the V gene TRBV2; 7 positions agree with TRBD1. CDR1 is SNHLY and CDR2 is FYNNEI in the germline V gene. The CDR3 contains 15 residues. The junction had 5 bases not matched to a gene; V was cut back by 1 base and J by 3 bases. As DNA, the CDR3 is TGTGCCAGCAGTGAAGGACAGGGCCTGTACACTGAAGCTTTCTTT. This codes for CASSEGQGLYTEAFF.